The clone carrying this T cell receptor (beta chain) has a handful of counts. The record originates from a study of blood T cells in healthy people across ages. This CDR3 is built from 12 residues. Germline CDR1 SGHVS, CDR2 FNYEAQ. Between the trimmed V and J ends, which lost 3 bases and 6 bases, there was a span of 8 bases. The second PCR ran roughly 7 to 11 cycles with a sample-barcoded 5' primer and J-beta primers. TCRdb passed the 5' RACE reads through MiXCR, listing each CDR3 protein once. The sample records some 1,800,000 distinct CDR3 sequences, 39% being singletons. The genes are TRBV7-6 and TRBJ1-2, with D perhaps matching TRBD1 (5 bases). Sample: blood. The TCR was taken from a human donor in good health. This CDR3 reads CASSFSGHGYTF. In DNA, the CDR3 is TGTGCCAGCAGCTTCTCAGGGCATGGCTACACCTTC.